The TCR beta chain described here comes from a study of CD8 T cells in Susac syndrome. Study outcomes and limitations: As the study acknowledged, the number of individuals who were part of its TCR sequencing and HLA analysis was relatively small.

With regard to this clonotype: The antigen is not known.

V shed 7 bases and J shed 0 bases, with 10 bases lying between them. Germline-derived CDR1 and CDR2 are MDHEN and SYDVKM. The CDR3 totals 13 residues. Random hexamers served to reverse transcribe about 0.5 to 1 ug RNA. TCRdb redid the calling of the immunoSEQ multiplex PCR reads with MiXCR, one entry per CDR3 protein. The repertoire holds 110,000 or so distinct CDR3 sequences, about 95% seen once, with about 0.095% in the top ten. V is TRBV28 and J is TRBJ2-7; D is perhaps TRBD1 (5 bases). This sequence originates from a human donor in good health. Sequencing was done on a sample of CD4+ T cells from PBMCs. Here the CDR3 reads CASTPGPSYEQYF. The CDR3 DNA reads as TGTGCCAGCACTCCAGGGCCCTCCTACGAGCAGTACTTC.